The 20 T cell receptor beta chains presented below share a single source sample, sequenced in a study of shared clonotypes between healthy human individuals (dated by TCRdb to 2020 to 2021). For the CD8 naive samples, CD45RO-negative cells were positively selected for CCR7, yielding a CD45RA+CCR7+ population from which TemRA cells were excluded. Library prep was done by the immunoSEQ multiplex PCR assay. The source is immuneACCESS, and TCRdb retained only in-frame sequences with V and J called. Part of the clones is not carried over; for the studies checked, unresolved V genes explain less than half of this, and the remainder is unexplained. The sample profile shows around 610,000 clones; 95% to 97% of them were found once. Together, the top ten hold about 0.12% of the sample. Sequenced sample: naive CD8+ T cells sorted from blood. The cell subset or site label here, explained by the study, means: CD45RA+CCR7+. The receptor source for this set is a young woman in good health.

The rearrangement joins TRBV10-2 to TRBJ2-7; 7 bases align to TRBD1. This CDR3 has 13 amino acids. The trim removed 7 bases at V and 7 bases at J, leaving 10 bases unmatched. CDR1 and CDR2 (germline): WSHSY, SAAADI. CDR3 coding DNA: TGCGCCAGCAACCCGGACAGGCCCGGTGAGCAGTACTTC. It is translated as CASNPDRPGEQYF.

The chain is built from TRBV30 and TRBJ1-5; 9 nucleotides match TRBD1. The CDR3 is 12 residues long. The V and J ends lost 5 bases and 6 bases, in that order; junction bases with no gene match: 2. The germline V gene encodes CDR1 GTSNPN and CDR2 SVGIG (reference sequence). Here the CDR3 DNA reads TGTGCCTGGGGACAGGGGTTTCAGCCCCAGCATTTT. Protein sequence: CAWGQGFQPQHF.

The CDR3 nucleotides are TGTGCCAGCAGTTTTTACAACACCGGGGAGCTGTTTTTT. Translated, it gives CASSFYNTGELFF. The V gene is TRBV28, the J gene TRBJ2-2; D gene uncertain. The germline CDR1 and CDR2 sequences are MDHEN and SYDVKM. V lost 3 bases to trimming and J lost 2 bases, with 4 bases between them. CDR3 size: 13 residues.

This clone was counted once. Other nucleotide sequences from this sample produce the same CDR3. The V gene is TRBV27, the J gene TRBJ2-7, with TRBD1 as a possible D gene (5 bases). From germline, CDR1 is MNHEY and CDR2 SMNVEV (reference sequence). The germline V and J ends were trimmed by 7 bases and 2 bases, with 12 bases remaining between them. The CDR3 consists of 13 residues. The CDR3 is CASKQGTAYEQYF. CDR3 bases: TGTGCCAGCAAGCAGGGTACTGCCTACGAGCAGTACTTC.

J is TRBJ2-5 and V is TRBV11-2, with a possible D match to TRBD2 (6 bases). Near its end, the DNA agrees better with TRBJ2-7, so the J call may be wrong. From germline, CDR1 is SGHAT and CDR2 FQNNGV. The CDR3 has 13 residues. The CDR3 spells CASSETSSYEQYF. DNA for the CDR3: TGTGCCAGCAGCGAGACTAGTAGCTACGAGCAGTACTTC.

The chain joins TRBV11-2 to TRBJ2-7; TRBD2 aligns across 7 bases. V shed 8 bases and J 2 bases; nucleotides not matched to a gene: 6. This CDR3 is built from 13 residues. Germline V lookup: CDR1 SGHAT, CDR2 FQNNGV. The CDR3 DNA reads TGTGCCAGCGGCAAAAGCGGGACCTACGAGCAGTACTTC. Residues: CASGKSGTYEQYF.

The chain uses TRBV4-1 and TRBJ1-1, with 7 bases lining up with TRBD1. J was trimmed by 4 bases and V by 1 base; bases with no gene match: 9. The CDR3 covers 16 residues. The germline V gene encodes CDR1 MGHRA and CDR2 YSYEKL. CDR3 amino acids: CASSQAPTGAGTEAFF. CDR3 DNA: TGCGCCAGCAGCCAAGCCCCTACAGGGGCAGGCACTGAAGCTTTCTTT.

The chain carries TRBV27 and TRBJ2-1; D call uncertain. The length of the CDR3 is 15 residues. V lost 3 bases and J lost 0, with 9 bases in between. CDR1 MNHEY and CDR2 SMNVEV come from the germline V gene (reference sequence). DNA for the CDR3: TGTGCCAGCAGTTTCAAGAGGTTCTCCTACAATGAGCAGTTCTTC. Residues: CASSFKRFSYNEQFF.

On this clone: No DNA is shown, since the ends of the CDR3 on it are uncertain; the CDR3 is the one TCRdb lists. The chain links TRBV27 to TRBJ2-3; whether TRBD2, the table's D call, matches the DNA was not checked. The CDR3 is 15 residues long, counting both termini. CDR1 is MNHEY and CDR2 is SMNVEV in the germline V gene (reference sequence). The CDR3 loop reads CASSFGSGGTDTQYF.

Only one count was recorded for this clone. This rearrangement joins TRBV10-3 to TRBJ1-5; 10 nucleotides match TRBD1. With V trimmed by 4 bases and J by 14 bases, 5 bases remained unmatched. Per germline, CDR1 ENHRY and CDR2 SYGVKD. This CDR3 region has 12 residues. DNA for the CDR3: TGTGCCATCAGTGCCGGACAGGGGGACGAGCATTTT. Protein product: CAISAGQGDEHF.

The J gene is TRBJ2-1, the V gene TRBV15; TRBD2 might be the D (5 bases). Germline loops: CDR1 LNHNV, CDR2 YYDKDF (reference sequence). Trimming shortened V by 1 base and J by 0 bases, and 13 bases separated the two germline ends. This CDR3 comprises 17 residues. The CDR3 loop reads CATSRGRTASSYNEQFF. In DNA form, the CDR3 reads TGTGCCACCAGCAGAGGGAGGACCGCAAGCTCCTACAATGAGCAGTTCTTC. The full variable domain, completed using reference TRBV15 and TRBJ2-1, is DAMVIQNPRYQVTQFGKPVTLSCSQTLNHNVMYWYQQKSSQAPKLLFHYYDKDFNNEADTPDNFQSRRPNTSFCFLDIRSPGLGDTAMYLCATSRGRTASSYNEQFFGPGTRLTVL.

CDR3 amino acids: CASSRGGGSPYEQYF. The DNA for the CDR3 is TGTGCCAGCAGCAGAGGGGGGGGGTCCCCCTACGAGCAGTACTTC. The chain recombines TRBV9 with TRBJ2-7; D may be TRBD2 (7 bases). CDR3 length: 15 residues. Trimming cost V 4 bases and J 2 bases, with 16 bases left between them. Looked up from germline, CDR1 is SGDLS and CDR2 is YYNGEE.

The genes are TRBV15 and TRBJ1-4; unclear D gene. This CDR3 has 13 residues. The V gene's germline CDR1 is LNHNV and CDR2 YYDKDF (reference sequence). V dropped 3 bases and J dropped 0 bases, with 2 bases sitting between them. In DNA form, the CDR3 reads TGTGCCACCAGCAGTGCAACTAATGAAAAACTGTTTTTT. It translates to CATSSATNEKLFF.

The count of this clone is one. The chain recombines TRBV28 with TRBJ2-6; TRBD1 is a possible D gene (5 bases). Germline loops: CDR1 MDHEN, CDR2 SYDVKM. The CDR3 covers 17 residues. The V end lost 2 bases, the J end lost 5 bases, and 16 bases lay between the germline ends. The CDR3 DNA follows: TGTGCCAGCAGTTTAACCAGGGATAGCATGTGGGCCAACGTCCTGACTTTC. Translated: CASSLTRDSMWANVLTF.

The V call is TRBV9, the J call TRBJ1-3; D remains ambiguous. The CDR3 spans 15 residues. Germline V gene sequence: CDR1 SGDLS, CDR2 YYNGEE. Trimming removed 4 bases from V and 0 bases from J, with 11 bases in between. CDR3 sequence (DNA): TGTGCCAGCAGCTCAGGACGGAGCTCTGGAAACACCATATATTTT. Its translation is CASSSGRSSGNTIYF.

The chain is built from TRBV2 and TRBJ2-7, with 7 bases that match TRBD2. The junction had 12 bases not matched to a gene; V was cut back by 7 bases and J by 0 bases. Germline V gene lookup returns CDR1 SNHLY and CDR2 FYNNEI. This CDR3 has 16 residues. This CDR3 reads CASTVGEGPSSYEQYF. The CDR3 DNA reads TGTGCCAGCACCGTCGGGGAGGGCCCGAGCTCCTACGAGCAGTACTTC.

The J gene is TRBJ1-1, the V gene TRBV5-4; D uncertain. The germline gives CDR1 SGHNT, CDR2 YYREEE (reference sequence). This CDR3 is 15 amino acids long. V was pared by 0 bases and J by 0 bases, with 9 bases between. The CDR3 region has the DNA TGTGCCAGCAGCTTGGGCGGGGTGATGAACACTGAAGCTTTCTTT. Its protein product is CASSLGGVMNTEAFF. Using reference TRBV5-4 and TRBJ1-1 for the parts outside the CDR3, the full variable domain is ETGVTQSPTHLIKTRGQQVTLRCSSQSGHNTVSWYQQALGQGPQFIFQYYREEENGRGNFPPRFSGLQFPNYSSELNVNALELDDSALYLCASSLGGVMNTEAFFGQGTRLTVV.

This sequence joins TRBV19 and TRBJ2-1, with D possibly matching TRBD2 (6 bases). V lost 6 bases and J lost 2, with 14 bases in between. Germline CDR1 LNHDA, CDR2 SQIVND (reference sequence). CDR3 size: 15 residues. The CDR3 protein is CASRIGGVAYNEQFF. CDR3 nucleotide sequence: TGTGCCAGTAGGATCGGAGGGGTGGCCTACAATGAGCAGTTCTTC.

The CDR3 reads CASSDGPLTGELFF. Here the CDR3 DNA reads TGTGCCAGCAGCGACGGGCCCCTGACCGGGGAGCTGTTTTTT. V and J are TRBV9 and TRBJ2-2; D remains ambiguous. The CDR3 consists of 14 residues. V was cut by 3 bases and J by 5 bases, with 11 bases left in between. Germline V gene sequence: CDR1 SGDLS, CDR2 YYNGEE.

The chain couples TRBV9 to TRBJ2-3; D is unclear. CDR1 and CDR2 (germline): SGDLS, YYNGEE. The CDR3 consists of 17 residues. V lost 4 bases and J lost 1, with 19 bases in between. Written as DNA, the CDR3 is TGTGCCAGCAGCTCAACTTTCGTAGGTACCCGCACAGATACGCAGTATTTT. Translation: CASSSTFVGTRTDTQYF.